Listed here are 24 T cell receptor beta chains from one sample, sequenced in a study of Graves' ophthalmopathy and Graves' hyperthyroidism. The authors amplified TCR beta CDR3 regions, and they did so from RNA transcripts for repertoire sequencing. Second-round multiplex PCR followed a first-round RT-PCR using HTBI primers. TCRdb independently ran MiXCR on the multiplex PCR reads; one entry per CDR3 protein. The data hold hundreds of thousands of distinct CDR3 sequences, with 21% observed a single time. Sequencing was carried out using peripheral blood. Receptors originate from a young woman with stable Graves' hyperthyroidism.

V and J are TRBV28 and TRBJ1-1; D is unclear. Germline V gene sequence: CDR1 MDHEN, CDR2 SYDVKM. CDR3 length: 14 residues. V gave up 3 bases and J gave up 4 bases, with 12 bases separating them. The CDR3 region is CASSFEGSSTEAFF. Written as DNA, the CDR3 is TGTGCCAGCAGTTTTGAGGGTAGTAGCACTGAAGCTTTCTTT.

The chain carries TRBV6-1 and TRBJ2-7; TRBD1 agrees at 7 bases. The V and J ends lost 6 bases and 3 bases, in that order; junction bases with no gene match: 11. Per the germline V gene, CDR1 is MNHNS and CDR2 is SASEGT. The CDR3 spans 15 residues. The CDR3 loop reads CASRSPGTALYEQYF. The DNA of the CDR3 is TGTGCCAGCAGGTCGCCCGGGACAGCACTCTACGAGCAGTACTTC.

The rearrangement links TRBV7-8 to TRBJ2-5; D call uncertain. CDR3 size: 15 residues. Germline values: CDR1 SGHVS, CDR2 FQNEAQ. V was clipped by 1 base and J by 5 bases, with 14 bases between them. CDR3 sequence: CASSLGPLEGETQYF. The CDR3 DNA is TGTGCCAGCAGCTTAGGCCCGCTAGAAGGGGAGACCCAGTACTTC. The full variable domain, with the rest looked up from reference TRBV7-8 and TRBJ2-5, is GAGVSQSPRYKVAKRGQDVALRCDPISGHVSLFWYQQALGQGPEFLTYFQNEAQLDKSGLPSDRFFAERPEGSVSTLKIQRTQQEDSAVYLCASSLGPLEGETQYFGPGTRLLVL.

Details on this clonotype: A junction boundary mismatches the germline segment, possibly from a read error. This chain uses TRBV12-3 or TRBV12-4 with TRBJ1-5; perhaps TRBD1 as D (5 bases). The CDR3 has 15 residues. CDR3 loop: CASSFGRGSYQPQHF. CDR3 DNA: TGTGCCAGCAGTTTCGGGAGGGGAAGCTATCAGCCTCAGCATTTT.

This clonotype has ten or more counts. The chain couples TRBV11-2 to TRBJ2-7; D not resolved. Germline CDR1 SGHAT, CDR2 FQNNGV. The CDR3 runs 15 residues. V shed 0 bases and J shed 2 bases, with 11 bases lying between them. The CDR3 bases are TGTGCCAGCAGCTTAGATCGGGCCTCAACCTACGAGCAGTACTTC. Encoded protein: CASSLDRASTYEQYF.

This clonotype was seen a handful of times. The chain is built from TRBV3-1 and TRBJ1-1; D is ambiguous. V shed 1 base and J shed 2 bases, with 2 bases lying between them. Germline V gene sequence: CDR1 LGHDT, CDR2 YNNKEL (reference sequence). This CDR3 region has 12 residues. Written as DNA, the CDR3 is TGTGCCAGCAGCCAAGCTAACACTGAAGCTTTCTTT. This gives the protein CASSQANTEAFF.

This chain links TRBV20-1 with TRBJ1-1; 7 nucleotides agree with TRBD1. The CDR3 has 11 amino acids. The germline V gene has CDR1 DFQATT and CDR2 SNEGSKA (reference sequence). Trimming removed 0 bases from V and 8 bases from J; junction bases left unmatched: 0. DNA for the CDR3: TGCAGTGCTAGAGAGGACAGGGAAGCTTTCTTT. Protein sequence: CSAREDREAFF.

This clonotype was observed a few times. This chain links TRBV6-2 or TRBV6-3 with TRBJ1-5; D unresolved. The V gene's germline CDR1 is MNHEY and CDR2 SVGEGT. The CDR3 length is 16 residues. V shed 2 bases and J shed 3 bases, with 14 bases lying between them. This CDR3 reads CASSYRRTSINQPQHF. CDR3 bases: TGTGCCAGCAGTTACCGACGGACGTCTATCAATCAGCCCCAGCATTTT.

This clonotype occurred many times. This chain joins TRBV11-2 and TRBJ2-7; 9 nucleotides align to TRBD1. The germline gives CDR1 SGHAT, CDR2 FQNNGV. V shed 2 bases and J 4 bases; nucleotides not matched to a gene: 15. The CDR3 has 18 residues. The CDR3, as DNA: TGTGCCAGCAGCTTATCCACGACAGGGGGTGCCATTAAGTACGAGCAGTACTTC. It specifies CASSLSTTGGAIKYEQYF.

The rearrangement joins TRBV30 to TRBJ1-2; D unclear. This CDR3 is built from 11 residues. Germline CDR1 and CDR2: GTSNPN and SVGIG (reference sequence). Trimming removed 4 bases at V and 14 bases at J, with 17 bases between. DNA of the CDR3: TGTGCCTGGAACCCCGAGGTGACCCAAACCTTC. It encodes CAWNPEVTQTF.

This clonotype was detected only once. The V call is TRBV28, the J call TRBJ2-7; the match to TRBD2 covers 7 bases. With 3 bases clipped from V and 6 bases from J, the junction kept 5 bases outside the gene matches. The CDR3 covers 13 residues. CDR1 and CDR2 (germline): MDHEN, SYDVKM. The CDR3 nucleotides read TGTGCCAGCAGTTTGGGGGGGGTTCCCGAGCAGTACTTC. Its translation is CASSLGGVPEQYF.

The chain has TRBV20-1 and TRBJ1-5; 8 nucleotides match TRBD1. Germline lookup yields CDR1 DFQATT and CDR2 SNEGSKA (reference sequence). Unmatched junction bases numbered 14, after V lost 2 bases and J lost 5 bases. The CDR3 runs 17 residues. The CDR3 DNA is TGCAGTGCTAGACCCAAAGGAACAGGGGGATATTATCAGCCCCAGCATTTT. Protein: CSARPKGTGGYYQPQHF.

A note on this clonotype: The junction departs from germline at one end; a sequencing error may be responsible. The gene calls are TRBV12-3 or TRBV12-4 and TRBJ1-1; D is undetermined. CDR3 length: 13 amino acids. As DNA, the CDR3 is TGTGCCAGCAGTCCTATGATGAACACTGAAGCTTGCTTT. Its protein product is CASSPMMNTEACF.

This clonotype was detected ten times or more. The chain recombines TRBV13 with TRBJ2-7; a possible D gene is TRBD2 (5 bases). Germline loops: CDR1 PRHDT, CDR2 FYEKMQ (reference sequence). V was shortened by 6 bases and J by 6 bases, with 9 bases between the two germline ends. The CDR3 totals 11 residues. The CDR3 sequence is CASSSRGEQYF. As DNA, the CDR3 is TGTGCCAGCAGTAGTCGGGGCGAGCAGTACTTC.

This clonotype was recorded at least ten times. The chain has TRBV11-2 and TRBJ1-3; D not certain. V was cut by 1 base and J by 6 bases, with 16 bases left in between. Germline CDR1 and CDR2: SGHAT and FQNNGV. The CDR3 has 16 amino acids. CDR3 residues: CASSLVAGRIVNTIYF. CDR3 in DNA: TGTGCCAGCAGCTTAGTAGCGGGGAGGATAGTAAACACCATATATTTT. The full variable domain, its missing parts supplied by reference TRBV11-2 and TRBJ1-3, is EAGVAQSPRYKIIEKRQSVAFWCNPISGHATLYWYQQILGQGPKLLIQFQNNGVVDDSQLPKDRFSAERLKGVDSTLKIQPAKLEDSAVYLCASSLVAGRIVNTIYFGEGSWLTVV.

This clonotype showed up many times. The CDR3, as DNA: TGCGCCAGCAGCTGGGCCCCGGGAGCCAAAAACATTCAGTACTTC. This codes for CASSWAPGAKNIQYF. The chain uses TRBV5-1 and TRBJ2-4; no definite D call. V was pared by 3 bases and J by 0 bases, with 10 bases between. Per germline, CDR1 SGHRS and CDR2 YFSETQ. The CDR3 spans 15 residues.

This clonotype has only a few counts. A much more abundant neighbour one base away suggests this may be a read error. The CDR3 reads CASSVRHDSHLHF. CDR3 DNA: TGTGCCAGCAGTGTCAGGCATGATTCACACCTCCACTTT. V gene TRBV2 combines with J gene TRBJ1-6; D is uncertain. Per germline, CDR1 SNHLY and CDR2 FYNNEI. The CDR3 totals 13 residues.

Notes on this clonotype: A junction end diverges from the germline sequence, so it may reflect a read error. The rearrangement joins TRBV7-2 to TRBJ1-5, with unresolved D. This CDR3 comprises 14 residues. Germline V gene sequence: CDR1 SGHTA, CDR2 FQGNSA. CDR3 residues: CATKRPSPYQPQHF. CDR3 DNA: TGTGCCACTAAGCGACCCTCGCCGTATCAGCCTCAGCATTTT.

This clonotype has a count of ten or more. The V call is TRBV5-1, the J call TRBJ2-7; TRBD2 matches 7 bases. The CDR3 length is 13 residues. Germline CDR1 SGHRS, CDR2 YFSETQ. J was trimmed by 3 bases and V by 4 bases; bases with no gene match: 4. The DNA for the CDR3 is TGCGCCAGCAGCGAGGTAGCGGGCTACGAGCAGTACTTC. Protein: CASSEVAGYEQYF.

In its sample, this clonotype was seen many times. V usage is TRBV5-1 and J usage is TRBJ1-1, with TRBD1 identical over 9 bases. The CDR3 runs 18 residues. Germline-derived CDR1 and CDR2 are SGHRS and YFSETQ. J gave up 2 bases and V 1 base, and 12 bases lay outside the gene matches. The CDR3 protein is CASSLQSVGQGINTEAFF. The CDR3 nucleotides read TGCGCCAGCAGCTTGCAGTCCGTGGGACAGGGAATTAACACTGAAGCTTTCTTT.

The chain joins TRBV7-8 to TRBJ1-5, with D possibly TRBD1 on 5 matching bases. V shed 5 bases and J shed 0 bases, with 11 bases lying between them. The germline V gene encodes CDR1 SGHVS and CDR2 FQNEAQ. CDR3 length: 15 amino acids. The CDR3 here is CASSPRAYSNQPQHF. CDR3 DNA: TGTGCCAGCAGCCCCAGGGCGTATAGCAATCAGCCCCAGCATTTT.

The J gene is TRBJ2-2, the V gene TRBV4-2; 12 bases line up with TRBD2. The CDR3 covers 18 residues. CDR1 and CDR2 (germline): LGHNA, YNFKEQ. V was clipped by 6 bases and J by 3 bases; unmatched bases: 11. The CDR3 protein is CASRLAGGPDRDTGELFF. Here the CDR3 DNA reads TGTGCCAGCAGACTAGCGGGAGGCCCGGATCGGGACACCGGGGAGCTGTTTTTT.

To note about this clonotype: This could be a read error, since a much larger clone is one nucleotide away. The CDR3 bases are TGTGCCAGCTCACCCAGCCGTCGGGGAGTGAGCACTGAAGCTTTCTTT. Its translation: CASSPSRRGVSTEAFF. This sequence joins TRBV18 and TRBJ1-1; D is ambiguous. Germline values: CDR1 KGHSH, CDR2 LQKENI. The CDR3 runs to 16 residues. V was shortened by 3 bases and J by 4 bases, with 18 bases between the two germline ends. The full variable domain, rest sourced from reference TRBV18 and TRBJ1-1, is NAGVMQNPRHLVRRRGQEARLRCSPMKGHSHVYWYRQLPEEGLKFMVYLQKENIIDESGMPKERFSAEFPKEGPSILRIQQVVRGDSAAYFCASSPSRRGVSTEAFFGQGTRLTVV.

Many counts were recorded for this clonotype. This chain connects TRBV3-1 to TRBJ2-5; 16 nucleotides align to TRBD2. Germline V CDR1 and CDR2: LGHDT, YNNKEL (reference sequence). Trimming cost V 3 bases and J 0 bases; bases outside gene matches: 7. This CDR3 is 19 amino acids long. The CDR3 sequence: CASSHRGTSGRAYQETQYF. DNA of the CDR3: TGTGCCAGCAGCCATCGCGGGACTAGCGGGAGGGCCTACCAAGAGACCCAGTACTTC.